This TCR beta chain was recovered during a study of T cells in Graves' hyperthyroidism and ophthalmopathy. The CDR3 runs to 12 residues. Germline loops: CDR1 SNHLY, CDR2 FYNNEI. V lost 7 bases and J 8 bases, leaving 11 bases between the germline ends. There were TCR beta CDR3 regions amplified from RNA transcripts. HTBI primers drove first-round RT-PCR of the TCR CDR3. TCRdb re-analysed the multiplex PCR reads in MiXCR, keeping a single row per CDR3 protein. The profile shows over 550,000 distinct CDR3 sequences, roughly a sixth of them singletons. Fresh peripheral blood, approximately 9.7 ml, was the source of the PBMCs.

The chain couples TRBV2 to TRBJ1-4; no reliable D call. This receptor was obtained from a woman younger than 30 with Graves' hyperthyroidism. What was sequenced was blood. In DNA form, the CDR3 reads TGTGCCAGCATTTCAATAGGGGAAAAACTGTTTTTT. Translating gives CASISIGEKLFF.